This T cell receptor (beta chain) derives from a study of T cells in Graves' hyperthyroidism and ophthalmopathy. Study as a whole: At initial diagnosis, before any treatment had begun, peripheral blood was obtained. Findings and caveats of the study: Ophthalmopathy could be told apart from stable hyperthyroidism with a 13 V-J model.

In its sample, this clonotype was seen a few times. The antigen is unknown. Amplified TCR beta CDR3 regions came from RNA transcripts. The HTBI set primed first-round TCR CDR3 RT-PCR. TCRdb re-analysed the multiplex PCR reads in MiXCR, keeping a single row per CDR3 protein. This table has approximately 710,000 distinct CDR3 sequences, 17% appearing once. The PBMCs were taken from around 10 ml of fresh peripheral blood. The ends were cut back, 1 base at V and 1 base at J, with 4 bases in the middle. The CDR3 totals 13 residues. The germline gives CDR1 LNHNV, CDR2 YYDKDF (reference sequence). This clonotype was obtained from a man in his fifties or sixties with Graves' hyperthyroidism. The sequenced material came from blood. The chain has TRBV15 and TRBJ2-5, with no clear D. Here the CDR3 DNA reads TGTGCCACCAGCAGAGTTAGCCAAGAGACCCAGTACTTC. It encodes CATSRVSQETQYF.